These 21 T cell receptor beta chains were all obtained from the same sample, sequenced in a study of T-cell reconstitution after alpha-beta-depleted transplantation in children. Using unique molecular identifiers, the investigators prepared the TCRbeta library. TCRdb recomputed calls from the PCR reads with MiXCR, one row per CDR3 protein. The table includes some 100,000 distinct CDR3 sequences, roughly a sixth detected once. The sample in question was PBMCs, mostly from graft donor cells, obtained 180 days after TCRalphabeta/CD19-depleted stem cell transplant. The receptors derive from a male patient aged 2 to 9 who had a stem cell transplant for acute lymphoblastic leukemia, so the T cells may come from the graft donor.

The chain couples TRBV6-1 to TRBJ1-1, with D unclear. CDR1 and CDR2 (germline): MNHNS, SASEGT. V was clipped by 4 bases and J by 8 bases, with 17 bases between them. The CDR3 has 14 amino acids. Here the CDR3 DNA reads TGTGCCAGCAGTGCGGGCCGATTGTATGGAGAAGCTTTCTTT. Translation: CASSAGRLYGEAFF.

The V call is TRBV5-1, the J call TRBJ2-1, with unresolved D. CDR3 length equals 15 residues. With 1 base removed from V and 7 bases from J, the gap between germline ends came to 15 bases. Germline CDR1 SGHRS, CDR2 YFSETQ. This chain's CDR3 is CASSLPASYRNEQFF. The CDR3 nucleotides are TGCGCCAGCAGCTTGCCAGCATCGTACAGAAATGAGCAGTTCTTC.

This clonotype was seen a handful of times. The rearrangement links TRBV5-1 to TRBJ2-5; 13 nucleotides match TRBD2. Losses at the gene ends were 2 bases for V and 0 bases for J; bases not matched to a gene: 7. CDR1 and CDR2 (germline): SGHRS, YFSETQ. The length of the CDR3 is 18 residues. The CDR3 DNA reads TGCGCCAGCAGCTTCGGACTAGCGGGGGCCAAGTACCAAGAGACCCAGTACTTC. Translated, it gives CASSFGLAGAKYQETQYF.

This rearrangement joins TRBV3-1 to TRBJ1-1; 8 nucleotides line up with TRBD1. The CDR3 loop spans 14 amino acids. The V gene end was trimmed by 3 bases and the J gene end by 6 bases; junction bases not matched to a gene: 6. Germline CDR1 reads LGHDT; CDR2 reads YNNKEL (reference sequence). CDR3 region: CASSHILQGAEAFF. DNA of the CDR3: TGTGCCAGCAGCCACATCCTACAGGGGGCTGAAGCTTTCTTT.

In this sample, this clonotype turned up many times. V usage is TRBV20-1 and J usage is TRBJ2-2, with 10 nucleotides matching TRBD1. Germline V gene sequence: CDR1 DFQATT, CDR2 SNEGSKA (reference sequence). The CDR3 consists of 17 residues. V lost 6 bases, J lost 5 bases, and 15 bases stayed unmatched. The CDR3 DNA reads TGCAGTGCCATCCCAGACAGGGGGCAAAGATGGACCGGGGAGCTGTTTTTT. Translated, it gives CSAIPDRGQRWTGELFF.

This clonotype was counted only a few times. The chain is built from TRBV27 and TRBJ2-7, with 7 bases identical to TRBD1. V lost 6 bases, J lost 4 bases, and 9 bases stayed unmatched. In germline, CDR1 is MNHEY, CDR2 SMNVEV (reference sequence). This CDR3 region has 14 residues. The CDR3 DNA follows: TGTGCCAGCAGAGACTGGGACAGTTCGTACGAGCAGTACTTC. It translates to CASRDWDSSYEQYF.

There are many counts of this clonotype. This sequence joins TRBV2 and TRBJ2-6; no clear D. The CDR3 length is 11 residues. Germline V gives CDR1 SNHLY, CDR2 FYNNEI. DNA for the CDR3: TGTGCAGGCTCTGGGGCCAACGTCCTGACTTTC. This encodes CAGSGANVLTF.

This clonotype appeared a few times. The chain uses TRBV7-8 and TRBJ1-5; no reliable D call. The CDR3 totals 13 residues. V lost 4 bases and J lost 6, with 10 bases in between. CDR1 is SGHVS and CDR2 is FQNEAQ in the germline V gene. CDR3 nucleotide sequence: TGTGCCAGCAGCTCCTCAGGTTCTCAGCCCCAGCATTTT. It yields the protein CASSSSGSQPQHF.

There are many counts of this clonotype. The DNA for the CDR3 is TGTGCCAGCAGCCGGCTGACAGGAAAAGAGACCCAGTACTTC. Translated: CASSRLTGKETQYF. This chain joins TRBV5-5 and TRBJ2-5, with TRBD1 as a possible D gene (6 bases). Per the germline V gene, CDR1 is SGHKS and CDR2 is YYEKEE (reference sequence). CDR3 length equals 14 residues. With 4 bases removed from V and 3 bases from J, the gap between germline ends came to 13 bases.

The V and J genes are TRBV20-1 and TRBJ2-3; D tentatively fits TRBD1 or TRBD2 (5 bases each). Germline V CDR1 and CDR2: DFQATT, SNEGSKA (reference sequence). V was pared by 6 bases and J by 1 base, with 14 bases between. This CDR3 spans 14 amino acids. The CDR3 DNA is TGCAGTGCGCAATTGGGGGATCGCACAGATACGCAGTATTTT. Translating gives CSAQLGDRTDTQYF.

This clonotype occurred a few times. For the CDR3, the DNA is TGCGCCAGCAGCCCCAGGGGAGGGGGTAGGATGGCAGATACGCAGTATTTT. Its protein is CASSPRGGGRMADTQYF. The rearrangement uses TRBV5-1 and TRBJ2-3; tentatively, D is TRBD2 (7 bases). V lost 4 bases and J 4 bases, leaving 22 bases between the germline ends. From germline, CDR1 is SGHRS and CDR2 YFSETQ. CDR3 length equals 17 residues.

This clonotype was observed a handful of times. The chain employs TRBV10-3 and TRBJ2-7, with D perhaps TRBD1 (5 bases). The CDR3 runs 14 residues. Germline V CDR1 and CDR2: ENHRY, SYGVKD. V gave up 0 bases and J gave up 5 bases, with 11 bases separating them. CDR3 nucleotides: TGTGCCATCAGTGAGTCATACACAGGACACGAGCAGTACTTC. Translation: CAISESYTGHEQYF.

The rearrangement joins TRBV7-9 to TRBJ2-7; D gene uncertain. Between the trimmed V and J ends, which lost 1 base and 7 bases, there was a span of 8 bases. Per the germline V gene, CDR1 is SEHNR and CDR2 is FQNEAQ (reference sequence). This CDR3 is built from 12 residues. In DNA, the CDR3 is TGTGCCAGCAGCTTAGATCCGAGAGAGCAGTACTTC. Translated, it gives CASSLDPREQYF.

The rearrangement links TRBV7-9 to TRBJ2-1; 8 nucleotides line up with TRBD2. This CDR3 spans 15 amino acids. Unmatched junction bases numbered 7, after V lost 5 bases and J lost 4 bases. The germline V gene has CDR1 SEHNR and CDR2 FQNEAQ (reference sequence). The CDR3, as DNA: TGTGCCAGCAGCCCGGGGACTAGACTATACAATGAGCAGTTCTTC. Translating gives CASSPGTRLYNEQFF.

This clonotype turned up a few times. V usage is TRBV6-6 and J usage is TRBJ1-5; possible D gene TRBD1, 5 bases. Germline loops: CDR1 MNHNY, CDR2 SVGAGI (reference sequence). With 0 bases removed from V and 7 bases from J, the gap between germline ends came to 7 bases. This CDR3 spans 13 amino acids. The CDR3 protein is CASSYSRDQPQHF. For the CDR3, the DNA is TGTGCCAGCAGTTACTCCAGGGACCAGCCCCAGCATTTT.

This clonotype was seen only a few times. This sequence joins TRBV6-2 or TRBV6-3 and TRBJ1-5; 9 bases are a match to TRBD1. The CDR3 extends over 20 amino acids. The germline CDR1 and CDR2 sequences are MNHEY and SVGEGT. The V gene end was trimmed by 2 bases and the J gene end by 2 bases; junction bases not matched to a gene: 16. CDR3 sequence reads: CASSYGNPGQGYPGNQPQHF. The DNA for the CDR3 is TGTGCCAGCAGTTACGGTAACCCGGGACAGGGTTATCCAGGCAATCAGCCCCAGCATTTT.

This clonotype was detected a few times. This sequence joins TRBV24-1 and TRBJ2-2; no firm D call. CDR1 and CDR2 (germline): KGHDR, SFDVKD. V was cut by 4 bases and J by 3 bases, with 11 bases left in between. The CDR3 extends over 15 amino acids. The CDR3 protein is CATSDRATYTGELFF. The CDR3 DNA reads as TGTGCCACCAGTGACCGAGCAACGTACACCGGGGAGCTGTTTTTT.

J is TRBJ1-2 and V is TRBV6-4; D is unresolved. Germline lookup yields CDR1 MRHNA and CDR2 SNTAGT. The V gene lost 3 bases and the J gene lost 4 bases, with 12 bases spanning the gap. The CDR3 sequence is 14 residues long. CDR3 in amino acids: CASSDIPGFYGYTF. The CDR3 coding sequence is TGTGCCAGCAGTGATATTCCCGGGTTCTATGGCTACACCTTC.

The chain links TRBV5-3 to TRBJ2-5; perhaps TRBD2 as D (5 bases). TRBV5-3 is an ORF for which the function is uncertain. This CDR3 has 14 amino acids. Trimming shortened V by 9 bases and J by 0 bases, and 15 bases separated the two germline ends. CDR3 protein: CAIGRDYDQETQYF. The CDR3 DNA reads as TGTGCCATCGGCCGTGACTACGACCAAGAGACCCAGTACTTC.

This clonotype was recorded a few times. The chain joins TRBV20-1 to TRBJ2-1, with unresolved D. The CDR3 runs 13 residues. The V and J ends lost 2 bases and 6 bases respectively, with 11 bases between them. CDR1 is DFQATT, CDR2 SNEGSKA, per germline (reference sequence). In nucleotides, the CDR3 is TGCAGTGCTAGAAGCCTACGGTTCAATGAGCAGTTCTTC. This codes for CSARSLRFNEQFF.

This clonotype occurred a few times. The V call is TRBV7-9, the J call TRBJ1-2; 7 bases are shared with TRBD1. Germline values: CDR1 SEHNR, CDR2 FQNEAQ (reference sequence). The CDR3 spans 13 residues. The CDR3 DNA is TGTGCTTCCTCACTTTCGGACAGGAGTGGCTACACCTTC. It encodes CASSLSDRSGYTF.